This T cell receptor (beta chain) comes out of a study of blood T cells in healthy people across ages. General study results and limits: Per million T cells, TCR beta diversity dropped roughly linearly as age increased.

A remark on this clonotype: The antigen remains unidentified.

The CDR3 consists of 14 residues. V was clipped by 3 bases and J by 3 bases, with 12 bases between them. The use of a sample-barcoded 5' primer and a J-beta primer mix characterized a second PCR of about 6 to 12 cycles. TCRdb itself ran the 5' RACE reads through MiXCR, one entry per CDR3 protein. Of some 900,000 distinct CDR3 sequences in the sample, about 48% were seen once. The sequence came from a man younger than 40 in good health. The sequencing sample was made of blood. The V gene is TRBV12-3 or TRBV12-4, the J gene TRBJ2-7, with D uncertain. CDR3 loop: CASSFMGKGYEQYF. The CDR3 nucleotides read TGTGCCAGCAGTTTTATGGGGAAGGGCTACGAGCAGTACTTC.